The clone carrying this TCR beta chain was counted many times. Specified time point: newly diagnosed GD, antithyroid drugs for less than 3 months. PBMCs were the source of the RNA used for TCR sequencing. The data were taken from a study of regulatory T cells in long-lasting Graves disease. This CDR3 contains 15 residues. Germline CDR1 is MNHNS and CDR2 is SASEGT. Trimming cost V 5 bases and J 1 base, with 15 bases left between them. To make TCR beta libraries, researchers used iRepertoire HTBI primers and Arm-PCR of CDR3 regions. In TCRdb, the multiplex PCR reads were re-called with MiXCR into one record per CDR3 protein. Of some 460,000 distinct CDR3 sequences detected, about 17% appear once; the ten largest clones hold 9% to 15%. This sample was also put to use in a study of T cells in Graves' hyperthyroidism and ophthalmopathy.

The sample in question was peripheral blood mononuclear cells (PBMCs), obtained at new diagnosis, from a patient treated with antithyroid drugs. This chain joins TRBV6-1 and TRBJ2-7; possibly TRBD1 for D (6 bases). The clonotype was recovered from a man in his forties with Graves disease. The CDR3 sequence: CASSPTGRPSYEQYF. The CDR3 DNA is TGTGCCAGCAGTCCTACAGGGAGACCATCCTACGAGCAGTACTTC.